Reported below is one TCR beta chain. This specimen comes from a study of patients and donors after allogeneic stem cell transplantation. The trim removed 2 bases at V and 4 bases at J, leaving 9 bases unmatched. Germline V gene sequence: CDR1 GTSNPN, CDR2 SVGIG (reference sequence). The CDR3 loop spans 16 amino acids. TCRdb itself ran the RT-PCR reads through MiXCR, one entry per CDR3 protein. The sample shows about a million distinct CDR3 sequences, roughly 18% of them seen only once. The rearrangement links TRBV30 to TRBJ2-1, with 9 positions matching TRBD2. This TCR derives from a human donor who was either an allogeneic HSCT recipient or a stem cell or donor lymphocyte infusion donor (not recorded which). It is not recorded whose cells these are; they may come from a transplant donor. Sequencing used blood, either unsorted or a sorted T cell fraction (not recorded which). CDR3 nucleotide sequence: TGTGCCTGGAGTCCCTGGACTAGCGCAAATTACAATGAGCAGTTCTTC. Translation gives CAWSPWTSANYNEQFF.